This TCR beta chain was found in a study of regulatory T cells in long-lasting Graves disease. In building TCR beta libraries, iRepertoire HTBI primers were used together with Arm-PCR of CDR3 regions. TCRdb called the multiplex PCR reads again in MiXCR, with one record for every CDR3 protein. The sample has 370,000 or so distinct CDR3 sequences; around 16% are singletons. The ends were cut back, 4 bases at V and 2 bases at J, with 11 bases in the middle. Germline V gene lookup returns CDR1 SGHVS and CDR2 FQNEAQ. The CDR3 is 14 amino acids. Noted time point: newly diagnosed GD, antithyroid drugs for less than 3 months. PBMC RNA was the source of the TCR library. Many counts were recorded for this clonotype. The same data also contributed to another study, on T cells in Graves' hyperthyroidism and ophthalmopathy. In that study: Investigators excluded patients with uncontrolled infection, other autoimmune disease, pregnancy or lactation. HTBI primers drove first-round RT-PCR of the TCR CDR3.

The TCR comes from a woman under 30 with Graves disease. The chain recombines TRBV7-8 with TRBJ1-2; D ambiguous. The source material was peripheral blood mononuclear cells (PBMCs), sampled at new diagnosis, from a patient treated with antithyroid drugs. The CDR3 sequence is CASSSPGRNYGYTF. DNA for the CDR3: TGTGCCAGCAGCTCTCCCGGACGGAACTATGGCTACACCTTC. The full variable domain, with the rest looked up from reference TRBV7-8 and TRBJ1-2, is GAGVSQSPRYKVAKRGQDVALRCDPISGHVSLFWYQQALGQGPEFLTYFQNEAQLDKSGLPSDRFFAERPEGSVSTLKIQRTQQEDSAVYLCASSSPGRNYGYTFGSGTRLTVV.